The entry below gives a single T cell receptor (beta chain) sequence along with its context. This entry comes from a study of blood T cell repertoires in COVID-19. From germline, CDR1 is LGHNA and CDR2 YSLEER. The length of the CDR3 is 14 residues. Trimming took 0 bases from V and 12 from J, leaving 17 bases between them. TCRdb's copy holds only in-frame clones and misses some; the assay was immunoSEQ multiplex PCR. The data contain approximately 190,000 clones, 84% of them singletons. The sequencing input was PBMCs or T cells enriched from blood (not recorded which). The sequence was collected from a woman between 25 and 40 years old who had been exposed to COVID-19. This chain links TRBV4-3 with TRBJ1-1; maybe TRBD1 (6 bases). This CDR3 reads CASSQEAWQGHTFF. As DNA, the CDR3 is TGCGCCAGCAGCCAAGAAGCGTGGCAGGGACATACTTTCTTT.